Here is one T cell receptor (beta chain) with its context. Its cognate antigen is unknown. Sequencing used immunoSEQ multiplex PCR; TCRdb keeps in-frame clones, though not all of them. The sample lists 2 million to 2.5 million clones; over 85% were seen once. This sample was taken from a study of shared clonotypes between healthy human individuals. Study observations and caveats: Few donors limited the genetic and exposure-history diversity represented.

The TCR sequence derives from a man between 18 and 29 years old in good health. Some clones in this sample may be carry-over from other donors' samples. Sequencing was performed on naive CD4+ T cells from PBMCs. Subset defined: CD45RA+ positively selected.

DNA of the CDR3: TGCAGCGCCGCCGGGACTAGCGGGAACTACGAGCAGTACTTC. Protein: CSAAGTSGNYEQYF. The J gene is TRBJ2-7, the V gene TRBV29-1, with TRBD2 matching over 13 bases. Per the germline V gene, CDR1 is SQVTM and CDR2 is ANQGSEA. The V and J ends lost 7 bases and 3 bases, in that order; junction bases with no gene match: 6. The CDR3 length is 14 residues.